This section outlines one TCR beta chain sequence together with its context. Followed longitudinally, the Seattle patients had been enrolled during active infection. The data stem from a study of blood T cell repertoires in COVID-19. Study-level information: The analysed material was cDNA or gDNA that came from T cells, B-cell-depleted T cells, or PBMCs.

Per the authors' pipeline: Amplification of reference gene primers was used by the study to estimate nucleated cell counts. The repertoire was sequenced with immunoSEQ multiplex PCR; TCRdb's copy has only in-frame clones and lacks some. Clone size and V and J calls were adopted from that table, with D and trimming inferred from the DNA. The profile shows roughly 200,000 clones, roughly three quarters of them singletons. The CDR3 sequence is 14 residues long. Germline V gene data show CDR1 as LNHDA and CDR2 as SQIVND (reference sequence). Trimming removed 5 bases at V and 7 bases at J, with 15 bases between.

The chain joins TRBV19 to TRBJ1-5, with a weak D call TRBD1 (6 bases). This clonotype was sampled from a woman in her 40s with COVID-19, enrolled during active disease. Sample: peripheral blood. This CDR3 is CASSPQGVGQPQHF. The CDR3 DNA follows: TGTGCCAGTAGTCCACAGGGAGTCGGACAGCCCCAGCATTTT.